This T cell receptor beta chain is drawn from a study of blood T cell repertoires in COVID-19 (dated by TCRdb to 2018 to 2020). For context, the study as a whole: Collaborator samples came from the United States, Italy and Spain and covered acute and convalescent phases of COVID-19. Where HLA class I and class II types were available, the types were taken from metadata supplied by the sample provider, not from assay-based typing. The repertoires were released in a freely available public database meant as a resource for research on the immune response to SARS-CoV-2. The prospective study material was composed of cDNA or gDNA derived from T cells, B-cell-depleted T cells, or PBMCs. The dataset comprised deeply sampled blood TCRbeta repertoires from subjects exposed to, actively infected with, or recovered from COVID-19. Samples were obtained from the ongoing ImmuneRACE study (first 160 participants) and from over 1,000 subjects provided by 6 global collaborators. Sample metadata almost always included a de-identified subject ID, COVID-19 status, age in years and sex.

This clone turned up a few times. Its antigen is unknown. No base-level quality is on record; no much larger clone is a single base apart. TCRbeta CDR3 regions were amplified from genomic DNA using the immunoSEQ Assay, a bias-controlled multiplex PCR. In the original analysis: Within the assay, amplification of reference gene primers was used to estimate how many nucleated cells each sample contained. Sequence reads were collapsed and filtered to measure the absolute abundance of every unique TCRbeta CDR3 rearrangement. For each sample, productive Simpson clonality was calculated as the square root of Simpson's diversity index over productive rearrangements. TCRdb's version of the immuneACCESS table is confined to in-frame rearrangements and falls short of the full clone set. An unresolved V gene accounts for under half of the shortfall where checked; the remainder is of unknown origin. The V and J calls and the clone size are those of that table, but D and trimming were determined from the DNA. In all, the sample holds 23,000 or so clones, and approximately 94% of those were seen once. The top ten clonotypes cover about 7.3% of the sample.

Overall study results and their limits: The quantity of clinical and demographic metadata differed by source and by participant and was supplied without curation.

The collaborating institutions used their own protocols to collect whole blood in K2EDTA tubes. For TCRbeta analysis, collaborators shipped samples as frozen whole blood, isolated PBMCs, or DNA extracted from either of those sample types. Its CDR3 holds 13 amino acids, cysteine through phenylalanine. Solely the CDR3 DNA is kept, with 39 bases framed from the first base. Relative to germline, V is 7 bases shorter and J is 7 bases shorter, with 11 bases between their ends. The germline V gene specifies SGHVS as CDR1 and FQNEAQ as CDR2. Material for sequencing was peripheral blood. The receptor's source is a human donor in a cohort sampled during active COVID-19. The rearranged segments are TRBV7-8 and TRBJ1-6, with the D gene call left open. At the DNA level, the sequence is TGTGCCAGCATGGAGGCTAAGAATTCACCCCTCCACTTT. Its protein is CASMEAKNSPLHF.